This paragraph covers one T cell receptor beta chain sequence. This specimen comes from a study of shared T cell receptors in the human thymus. The CDR3 runs to 17 residues. Germline V gene sequence: CDR1 MGHRA, CDR2 YSYEKL. J lost 6 bases, V lost 1 base, and 13 bases had no gene match. Profiled with immunoSEQ multiplex PCR; TCRdb holds only in-frame clones, not every one. The data contain 700,000 or so clones, 80% to 90% of them singletons. This sample also belongs to another study, concerning human thymus T cells.

The sequencing input was thymocytes. The TCR was taken from a girl less than two years old with a congenital heart defect. The chain couples TRBV4-1 to TRBJ2-3; 7 bases are shared with TRBD2. This CDR3 is CASSQVGLPPWADTQYF. As DNA, the CDR3 is TGCGCCAGCAGCCAAGTGGGACTACCCCCCTGGGCGGATACGCAGTATTTT.